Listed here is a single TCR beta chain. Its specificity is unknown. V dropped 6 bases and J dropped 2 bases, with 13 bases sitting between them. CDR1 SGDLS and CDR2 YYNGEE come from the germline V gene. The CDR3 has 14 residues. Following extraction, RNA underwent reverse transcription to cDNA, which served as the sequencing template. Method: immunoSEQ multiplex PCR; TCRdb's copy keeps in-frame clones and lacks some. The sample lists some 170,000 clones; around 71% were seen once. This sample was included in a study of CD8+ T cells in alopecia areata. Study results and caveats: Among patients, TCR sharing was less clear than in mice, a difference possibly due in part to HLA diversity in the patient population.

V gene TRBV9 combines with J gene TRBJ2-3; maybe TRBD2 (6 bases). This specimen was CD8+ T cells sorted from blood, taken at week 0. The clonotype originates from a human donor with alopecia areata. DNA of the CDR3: TGTGCCAGCACCTCCCCGGGGGACACAGATACGCAGTATTTT. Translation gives CASTSPGDTDTQYF.